One sample yielded the 17 T cell receptor beta chains listed below, sequenced in a study of spatial heterogeneity in lung cancer. TCRdb called the 5' RACE reads again in MiXCR, with one record for every CDR3 protein. The top ten clones hold over 12% of a sample with some 64,000 distinct CDR3 sequences, approximately 8% of them seen once. The time point: sample taken at primary tumor resection. From tumor, nontumor lung or frozen PBMC, whole RNA was taken unsorted for sequencing. Here the sequenced sample was PBMCs, taken at surgery. These receptors originate from a female donor with early-stage non-small cell lung cancer.

This clonotype was seen a few times. The rearrangement uses TRBV7-9 and TRBJ1-1, with a weak D call TRBD1 (5 bases). Germline CDR1 SEHNR, CDR2 FQNEAQ (reference sequence). Trimming cost V 5 bases and J 5 bases, with 15 bases left between them. This CDR3 is built from 14 residues. CDR3 sequence: CASSPRRDGTEAFF. CDR3 coding DNA: TGTGCCAGCAGCCCCCGGAGGGACGGAACTGAAGCTTTCTTT.

This clonotype was observed at least ten times. The chain recombines TRBV28 with TRBJ1-1, with D unresolved. Trimming stripped 7 bases from V and 2 bases from J, with 5 bases between. This CDR3 has 11 amino acids. Germline V gives CDR1 MDHEN, CDR2 SYDVKM. This CDR3 is CASTANTEAFF. As DNA, the CDR3 is TGTGCCAGCACCGCAAACACTGAAGCTTTCTTT.

This clonotype was observed many times. The genes are TRBV2 and TRBJ1-4, with D perhaps TRBD1 (5 bases). CDR1 SNHLY and CDR2 FYNNEI come from the germline V gene. CDR3 length equals 12 residues. V was trimmed by 3 bases and J by 8 bases, leaving 7 bases between them. CDR3 sequence (DNA): TGTGCCAGCAGTGAGGGGGGGGAAAAACTGTTTTTT. Protein sequence: CASSEGGEKLFF.

This sequence joins TRBV28 and TRBJ1-1; weak D call: TRBD1 (6 bases). This CDR3 contains 14 residues. V dropped 7 bases and J dropped 1 base, with 13 bases sitting between them. Germline lookup yields CDR1 MDHEN and CDR2 SYDVKM. The chain's CDR3 is CASKLIQGNTEAFF. CDR3 bases: TGTGCCAGCAAACTCATACAGGGGAACACTGAAGCTTTCTTT.

The table lists this clonotype with a few counts. The chain recombines TRBV28 with TRBJ2-7; 9 bases match TRBD1. The CDR3 has 15 amino acids. V lost 4 bases, J lost 2 bases, and 6 bases stayed unmatched. Germline CDR1 reads MDHEN; CDR2 reads SYDVKM. Here the CDR3 reads CASSSWDRVTYEQYV. The CDR3 coding sequence is TGTGCCAGCAGTTCTTGGGACAGGGTAACCTACGAGCAGTACGTC.

V usage is TRBV12-3 or TRBV12-4 and J usage is TRBJ1-1, with D tentatively TRBD1 (5 bases). V lost 5 bases to trimming and J lost 4 bases, with 11 bases between them. The CDR3 is 13 residues long. The CDR3 sequence: CASSGRGGTEAFF. The CDR3 nucleotides are TGTGCCAGCAGTGGGAGGGGTGGCACTGAAGCTTTCTTT.

This clonotype showed up just a few times. The chain combines TRBV7-2 with TRBJ2-3; D is tentatively TRBD1 or TRBD2 (5 bases each). V was pared by 1 base and J by 6 bases, with 14 bases between. Germline V gene sequence: CDR1 SGHTA, CDR2 FQGNSA. This CDR3 spans 15 amino acids. Here the CDR3 reads CASSLVNSGRDTQYF. The CDR3, as DNA: TGTGCCAGCAGCTTAGTTAACTCGGGACGGGATACGCAGTATTTT.

This clonotype has more than one count but fewer than ten. The chain uses TRBV7-2 and TRBJ1-6; the match to TRBD1 covers 10 bases. CDR1 is SGHTA, CDR2 FQGNSA, per germline. Losses at the gene ends were 5 bases for V and 7 bases for J; bases not matched to a gene: 11. CDR3 length equals 17 residues. This chain's CDR3 is CASSTVFGTGENSPLHF. The CDR3 DNA reads as TGTGCCAGCAGCACGGTTTTCGGGACAGGGGAGAATTCACCCCTCCACTTT.

The chain couples TRBV20-1 to TRBJ1-1; TRBD1 matches at 8 bases. V lost 2 bases to trimming and J lost 4 bases; unmatched junction nucleotides: 0. The CDR3 is 12 residues long. The germline V gene has CDR1 DFQATT and CDR2 SNEGSKA (reference sequence). The CDR3 protein is CSARQGATEAFF. Here the CDR3 DNA reads TGCAGTGCTAGACAGGGGGCCACTGAAGCTTTCTTT.

This clonotype was seen a handful of times. V and J are TRBV27 and TRBJ2-1; 10 bases align to TRBD2. Germline CDR1 reads MNHEY; CDR2 reads SMNVEV (reference sequence). This CDR3 spans 16 amino acids. V lost 5 bases to trimming and J lost 3 bases; unmatched junction nucleotides: 7. The chain's CDR3 is CASSRARTSGYNEQFF. The CDR3 bases are TGTGCCAGCAGTCGAGCCCGGACTAGCGGCTACAATGAGCAGTTCTTC.

The rearrangement joins TRBV18 to TRBJ2-1; D remains ambiguous. Germline V gene sequence: CDR1 KGHSH, CDR2 LQKENI. The CDR3 has 14 residues. V shed 2 bases and J shed 10 bases, with 15 bases lying between them. CDR3 nucleotides: TGTGCCAGCTCACCAAAAGCCGTGGCACCGGAGCAGTTCTTC. It encodes CASSPKAVAPEQFF.

This clonotype was counted many times. For the CDR3, the DNA is TGTGCCAGCAGCCCGGTGGGTTACGAGCAGTACTTC. Protein: CASSPVGYEQYF. J is TRBJ2-7 and V is TRBV28, with D hard to call. V lost 6 bases, J lost 4 bases, and 10 bases lay in between. The germline V gene has CDR1 MDHEN and CDR2 SYDVKM. The CDR3 has 12 residues.

This clonotype occurred many times. The V gene is TRBV14, the J gene TRBJ2-2; a weak D match, TRBD2 (6 bases). The germline V gene has CDR1 SGHDN and CDR2 FVKESK. The CDR3 is made up of 14 amino acids. V was pared by 4 bases and J by 4 bases, with 10 bases between. The CDR3: CASSPGTLTGELFF. The CDR3 region has the DNA TGTGCCAGCAGCCCCGGGACTCTCACCGGGGAGCTGTTTTTT.

The CDR3 loop reads CASSAGRGLSEKLFF. CDR3 bases: TGTGCCAGCAGCGCAGGCAGGGGATTAAGTGAAAAACTGTTTTTT. The V call is TRBV7-9, the J call TRBJ1-4, with D maybe TRBD1 (6 bases). This CDR3 is built from 15 residues. Per germline, CDR1 SEHNR and CDR2 FQNEAQ (reference sequence). Trimming took off 5 bases at V and 7 bases at J, with 17 bases between the two ends.

This clonotype was counted many times. The chain recombines TRBV27 with TRBJ2-2; 7 bases line up with TRBD2. This CDR3 has 15 amino acids. Per germline, CDR1 MNHEY and CDR2 SMNVEV (reference sequence). The junction had 6 bases not matched to a gene; V was cut back by 4 bases and J by 4 bases. The CDR3 loop is CASSSREEGTGELFF. The CDR3 nucleotides are TGTGCCAGCAGTTCCCGGGAGGAGGGCACCGGGGAGCTGTTTTTT.

This clonotype has only a few counts. The chain joins TRBV7-2 to TRBJ1-3; D perhaps matches TRBD1 (6 bases). CDR3 length: 16 residues. CDR1 and CDR2 from the germline V gene are SGHTA and FQGNSA. V was cut by 1 base and J by 0 bases, with 10 bases left in between. The CDR3 DNA follows: TGTGCCAGCAGCTTAGTAGGGGGAAACTCTGGAAACACCATATATTTT. It translates to CASSLVGGNSGNTIYF.

This clonotype was found a few times. The chain combines TRBV3-1 with TRBJ1-3; a weak D match, TRBD1 (5 bases). CDR1 LGHDT and CDR2 YNNKEL come from the germline V gene (reference sequence). V dropped 6 bases and J dropped 2 bases, with 20 bases sitting between them. The CDR3 sequence is 17 residues long. DNA of the CDR3: TGTGCCAGCAGGTCCCCCTCGGCAGGGAACACTGGAAACACCATATATTTT. Its translation: CASRSPSAGNTGNTIYF. Full variable domain (rest looked up from reference TRBV3-1 and TRBJ1-3): DTAVSQTPKYLVTQMGNDKSIKCEQNLGHDTMYWYKQDSKKFLKIMFSYNNKELIINETVPNRFSPKSPDKAHLNLHINSLELGDSAVYFCASRSPSAGNTGNTIYFGEGSWLTVV.